The rows below give T cell receptor beta chains drawn from one sample of a study of T cells after yellow fever vaccination. TCRdb re-called the 5' RACE reads through MiXCR, storing one row per CDR3 protein. The sample lists some 500,000 distinct CDR3 sequences; 13% were seen once. Sequencing used PBMCs, obtained on the day of the yellow fever booster vaccination. These receptors were collected from a man aged 25-45 years who received the YFV17D yellow fever vaccine. Each CDR3 is given with its conserved first and last residue. A D gene is named only where the DNA matches it firmly. The listing skips clone size in some rows; elsewhere it reads once, few, many or a size class.

clone size	V gene	D gene	J gene	CDR3 protein	CDR3 DNA
-	TRBV28	TRBD2	TRBJ2-1	CASSFLAGVRFF	TGTGCCAGCAGTTTTTTAGCGGGAGTACGGTTCTTC
-	TRBV12-3/TRBV12-4	-	TRBJ2-5	CASSQIIRRDYQETQYF	TGTGCCAGCAGCCAGATAATCCGCCGGGACTACCAAGAGACCCAGTACTTC
-	TRBV5-1	-	TRBJ2-1	CASSLGGSPSYNEQFF	TGCGCCAGCAGCTTGGGGGGGTCACCCTCCTACAATGAGCAGTTCTTC
-	TRBV12-3/TRBV12-4	-	TRBJ1-2	CASRYQTSDGYTF	TGTGCCAGCAGATATCAGACATCTGATGGCTACACCTTC
few	TRBV6-5	TRBD2	TRBJ2-1	CASSFSGRWNEQFF	TGTGCCAGCAGTTTTAGCGGGAGGTGGAATGAGCAGTTCTTC
-	TRBV20-1	-	TRBJ1-1	CSATTPGRPSEAFF	TGCAGTGCTACCACCCCCGGCAGGCCTTCTGAAGCTTTCTTT
-	TRBV6-5	-	TRBJ2-1	CASRKTYNEQFF	TGTGCCAGCCGTAAGACCTACAATGAGCAGTTCTTC
many	TRBV7-2	-	TRBJ2-1	CASSFDRQPYNEQFF	TGTGCCAGCAGCTTCGACAGGCAACCTTACAATGAGCAGTTCTTC
many	TRBV12-3/TRBV12-4	-	TRBJ1-2	CASSLQGYGYTF	TGTGCCAGCAGCCTGCAGGGGTATGGCTACACCTTC
few	TRBV5-1	TRBD2	TRBJ2-1	CASSLAGGGSDEQFF	TGCGCCAGCAGCTTGGCGGGAGGCGGGAGCGATGAGCAGTTCTTC
-	TRBV29-1	TRBD1	TRBJ1-2	CSVITGGGGYTF	TGCAGCGTGATCACAGGGGGCGGTGGCTACACCTTC
-	TRBV7-2	-	TRBJ2-5	CASSPPEIGKETQYF	TGTGCCAGCAGCCCACCGGAGATTGGGAAAGAGACCCAGTACTTC
-	TRBV7-8	TRBD2	TRBJ2-1	CASRNPPGLAGTSYNEQFF	TGTGCCAGCAGGAATCCCCCGGGACTAGCGGGAACCTCCTACAATGAGCAGTTCTTC
few	TRBV20-1	-	TRBJ2-7	CSARSSTATPASSYEQYF	TGCAGTGCTAGATCGTCGACAGCTACACCCGCTAGCTCCTACGAGCAGTACTTC
-	TRBV6-5	-	TRBJ2-3	CASSSPLNPSTDTQYF	TGTGCCAGCAGTTCACCGTTGAACCCTAGCACAGATACGCAGTATTTT
-	TRBV5-4	TRBD2	TRBJ2-1	CASSPSALAGKDNEQFF	TGTGCCAGCAGCCCGAGCGCCCTAGCGGGAAAAGACAATGAGCAGTTCTTC
-	TRBV10-3	-	TRBJ2-7	CAIGGRAGEAEQYF	TGTGCCATCGGGGGCAGGGCAGGGGAGGCCGAGCAGTACTTC
-	TRBV20-1	TRBD1	TRBJ2-4	CSARGGQGQDIQYF	TGCAGTGCTAGGGGGGGACAGGGGCAGGACATTCAGTACTTC
few	TRBV20-1	-	TRBJ2-1	CALLQDSSYNEQFF	TGCGCACTTCTCCAAGATAGCTCCTACAATGAGCAGTTCTTC
-	TRBV19	-	TRBJ2-3	CASSMGINPATDTQYF	TGTGCCAGTAGTATGGGGATCAACCCAGCTACAGATACGCAGTATTTT
few	TRBV28	-	TRBJ2-3	CASRSTRPDTQYF	TGTGCCAGCAGGTCGACCAGACCTGATACGCAGTATTTT
-	TRBV7-6	TRBD1	TRBJ1-2	CASSPRGTDPIGYTF	TGTGCCAGCAGCCCCCGTGGGACAGACCCAATAGGCTACACCTTC
few	TRBV5-1	TRBD2	TRBJ2-7	CASSLSTSATYEQYF	TGCGCCAGCAGCTTGTCGACTAGCGCGACCTACGAGCAGTACTTC
many	TRBV23-1	-	TRBJ2-5	CAPLGPQETQYF	TGCGCACCCCTAGGGCCCCAAGAGACCCAGTACTTC
many	TRBV25-1	-	TRBJ1-1	CASSSGTNTEAFF	TGTGCCAGCAGTAGCGGAACGAACACTGAAGCTTTCTTT
-	TRBV7-2	TRBD1	TRBJ1-2	CASSSDRASYGYTF	TGTGCCAGCAGCTCCGACAGGGCGAGCTATGGCTACACCTTC
many	TRBV7-2	TRBD2	TRBJ2-5	CASSLGLAGSTQYF	TGTGCCAGCAGCTTGGGACTAGCGGGCTCCACCCAGTACTTC
-	TRBV3-1	-	TRBJ2-1	CASSQDPTEQFF	TGTGCCAGCAGCCAAGATCCAACCGAGCAGTTCTTC
few	TRBV14	-	TRBJ2-3	CASSRSSTDTQYF	TGTGCCAGCAGCCGATCTAGCACAGATACGCAGTATTTT
-	TRBV18	-	TRBJ2-5	CASSPPTLETQYF	TGTGCCAGCTCACCACCTACCTTAGAGACCCAGTACTTC
few	TRBV7-2	-	TRBJ1-2	CASSSSGVGMGGGYTF	TGTGCCAGCAGCTCCTCCGGGGTAGGAATGGGAGGAGGCTACACCTTC
few	TRBV10-3	-	TRBJ2-7	CAISESKGGGPYEQYF	TGTGCCATCAGTGAGTCGAAAGGAGGGGGCCCATACGAGCAGTACTTC
-	TRBV20-1	-	TRBJ1-4	CSASAGFSSEKLFF	TGCAGTGCTAGTGCCGGATTTAGTTCTGAAAAACTGTTTTTT
-	TRBV7-9	-	TRBJ2-7	CASSTAGAQNYEQYF	TGTGCCAGCAGCACGGCCGGGGCCCAGAACTACGAGCAGTACTTC
-	TRBV30	TRBD2	TRBJ2-3	CAWTSLALTDTQYF	TGTGCCTGGACCTCACTAGCGCTCACAGATACGCAGTATTTT
many	TRBV7-8	TRBD1	TRBJ2-7	CASSLPEMLRGLTYEQYF	TGTGCCAGCAGCTTACCGGAGATGCTCAGGGGGCTTACCTACGAGCAGTACTTC
many	TRBV7-9	TRBD1	TRBJ1-1	CASSSRTGGTEAFF	TGTGCCAGCAGCTCCAGGACAGGTGGCACTGAAGCTTTCTTT
-	TRBV7-9	-	TRBJ1-1	CASSQLTNTEAFF	TGTGCCAGCAGCCAACTGACAAACACTGAAGCTTTCTTT